Listed below are T cell receptor beta chains from one sample, sequenced in a study of technical replicates of blood from a handful of donors. The repertoire was sequenced with immunoSEQ multiplex PCR; TCRdb's copy has only in-frame clones and lacks some. The sample holds over 90,000 clones, about 95% seen once. Source material: T cells isolated from PBMCs. The receptors stem from a human donor in good health. The CDR3 runs from the conserved cysteine through the conserved F or W. Fields, in order: clone size, D gene, J gene, V gene, CDR3 DNA, CDR3 protein. D genes are given only for firm matches. Not all rows give a size; the values are once, few, many and, for expanded clones, a class.

- | TRBD2 | TRBJ2-5 | TRBV7-6 | TGTGCCAGCAGCCAATCAACGGGAGGATACCAAGAGACCCAGTACTTC | CASSQSTGGYQETQYF
- | TRBD2 | TRBJ2-3 | TRBV27 | TGTGCCAGCAGTTTGTCGGGAGGCCCCACAGATACGCAGTATTTT | CASSLSGGPTDTQYF
- | - | TRBJ2-1 | TRBV2 | TGTGCCAGCAGAACATTACCGGAGCAGTTCTTC | CASRTLPEQFF
once | TRBD1 | TRBJ1-2 | TRBV28 | TGTGCCAGCAGTTTGTCTCTGGGACAGACAATTAACTATGGCTACACCTTC | CASSLSLGQTINYGYTF
- | TRBD2 | TRBJ2-7 | TRBV11-2 | TGTGCCAGCAGTCCGGGAGGCGTCTACGAGCAGTACTTC | CASSPGGVYEQYF
- | TRBD1 | TRBJ1-1 | TRBV6-1 | TGTGCCAGCAGTGGACAGGGGGGGGGAGTGACTGAAGCTTTCTTT | CASSGQGGGVTEAFF
- | TRBD2 | TRBJ2-2 | TRBV5-1 | TGCGCCAGCAGCCAAGAGGACGGGAGGGATAACGGGGAGCTGTTTTTT | CASSQEDGRDNGELFF
- | TRBD1 | TRBJ1-2 | TRBV7-8 | TGTGCCAGCAGCGCTGGATCCCGGGACAGGGACTACTTTAACTATGGCTACACCTTC | CASSAGSRDRDYFNYGYTF
- | - | TRBJ1-4 | TRBV29-1 | TGCAGCGCCCTAGGGACGGAGGAGGGAAATGAAAAACTGTTTTTT | CSALGTEEGNEKLFF
- | - | TRBJ2-5 | TRBV30 | TGTGCCTGGAGTGGGGGATGGTCAGGGGCAATGGAGACCCAGTACTTC | CAWSGGWSGAMETQYF
- | TRBD1 | TRBJ1-4 | TRBV30 | TGTGCCTACTTGGACAGGGGCCCTGCAACTAATGAAAAACTGTTTTTT | CAYLDRGPATNEKLFF
- | TRBD2 | TRBJ2-7 | TRBV28 | TGTGCCAGCAGACCAACTACGGGGGGGTTGGCGAACTTC | CASRPTTGGLANF
once | - | TRBJ1-1 | TRBV27 | TGTGCCAGCAGTTCCCCCCACAGGGAGCGACAAGCTTTCTTT | CASSSPHRERQAFF
- | - | TRBJ2-5 | TRBV18 | TGTGCCAGCTCACCCCCCGGTCAAGAGACCCAGTACTTC | CASSPPGQETQYF
- | TRBD1 | TRBJ1-1 | TRBV19 | TGTGCCAGTAGTATAAGGTCATCGGGACAGGGGATTCGCACTGAAGCTTTCTTT | CASSIRSSGQGIRTEAFF
few | - | TRBJ1-1 | TRBV29-1 | TGCAGCGTTAGGGAGACTGAAGCTTTCTTT | CSVRETEAFF
- | TRBD1 | TRBJ1-1 | TRBV19 | TGTGCCAGTACCCAGACAGGGCGGGCTTTCTTT | CASTQTGRAFF
- | - | TRBJ1-1 | TRBV19 | TGTGCCAGTAGTATCCTCGGGGGAGGGAACACTGAAGCTTTCTTT | CASSILGGGNTEAFF
- | - | TRBJ2-1 | TRBV6-1 | TGTGCCAGCAGTGAGAGGGGACTCGTGGATGAGCAGTTCTTC | CASSERGLVDEQFF
- | TRBD2 | TRBJ2-1 | TRBV5-1 | TGCGCCAGCAGCGTTACTAGCGGGCTCTACAATGAGCAGTTCTTC | CASSVTSGLYNEQFF
- | - | TRBJ2-1 | TRBV18 | TGTGCCAGCTCACCGGCAACTGAGCAGTTCTTC | CASSPATEQFF
- | - | TRBJ1-5 | TRBV7-2 | TGTGCCAGCAGCTTAGTGGTTCAGGGAGGCCAGCCCCAGCATTTT | CASSLVVQGGQPQHF
once | - | TRBJ2-7 | TRBV6-5 | TGTGCCAGCAGTTATTCGACAGGTAGGAGCGAGCAGTACTTC | CASSYSTGRSEQYF
- | - | TRBJ2-7 | TRBV9 | TGTGCCAGCAGCGAAAGGGGAAGCGGGTTCTCCTACGAGCAGTACTTC | CASSERGSGFSYEQYF
- | TRBD1 | TRBJ1-2 | TRBV4-3 | TGCGCCAGCAGCCAAGAACAGACAGGGTCCTTCGGCTATGGCTACACCTTC | CASSQEQTGSFGYGYTF
- | TRBD2 | TRBJ2-1 | TRBV29-1 | TGCAGCGTTGTCCGCGGGAGGAGTAACAATGAGCAGTTCTTC | CSVVRGRSNNEQFF
- | - | TRBJ1-2 | TRBV4-1 | TGCGCCAGCAGCGGTAGGGGGGGTGATGGCTACACCTTC | CASSGRGGDGYTF
once | TRBD1 | TRBJ2-2 | TRBV7-2 | TGTGCCAGCAGCCGTCGACAGGGGGTGGACGGGGAGCTGTTTTTT | CASSRRQGVDGELFF
- | - | TRBJ1-4 | TRBV11-2 | TGTGCCAGCAGCTTGCGGTTAAGTGAAAAACTGTTTTTT | CASSLRLSEKLFF
- | TRBD2 | TRBJ2-2 | TRBV29-1 | TGCAGCGCTGTGACTAGCATAGGAAACGGGGAGCTGTTTTTT | CSAVTSIGNGELFF
- | - | TRBJ1-1 | TRBV6-6 | TGTGCCAGCACCACGCCGGACCGGGGAAACACTGAAGCTTTCTTT | CASTTPDRGNTEAFF
- | - | TRBJ2-3 | TRBV10-1 | TGCGCCAGCAGCGACAACTCTTTGGGAGCTAGCACAGATACGCAGTATTTT | CASSDNSLGASTDTQYF
- | TRBD1 | TRBJ2-3 | TRBV27 | TGTGCCAGCAGTTACACGACAGGGGGCTTAGATACGCAGTATTTT | CASSYTTGGLDTQYF
- | TRBD1 | TRBJ2-2 | TRBV11-3 | TGTGCCAGCAGCCAGGACAGGGCCACCGGGGAGCTGTTTTTT | CASSQDRATGELFF
- | TRBD1 | TRBJ1-2 | TRBV19 | TGTGCCAGTAGTCCTACGATGGACAGGAACTATGGCTACACCTTC | CASSPTMDRNYGYTF
- | - | TRBJ1-5 | TRBV27 | TGTGCCAGCAGCGGATTAGGGGAGGTTTATCAGCCCCAGCATTTT | CASSGLGEVYQPQHF
- | - | TRBJ1-3 | TRBV7-8 | TGTGCCAGCAGCTTCGGTCCGGGATCTGGAAACACCATATATTTT | CASSFGPGSGNTIYF
- | TRBD1 | TRBJ2-7 | TRBV5-4 | TGTGCCAGCAGCTCCACCGGGACAGATTACGAGCAGTACTTC | CASSSTGTDYEQYF
- | TRBD1 | TRBJ1-2 | TRBV19 | TGTGCCAGTAGTACCGACAGGGCCGGGGGCTACACCTTC | CASSTDRAGGYTF
- | - | TRBJ2-5 | TRBV7-2 | TGTGCCAGCAGCTTAGGCAGGGAAGGGGAGACCCAGTACTTC | CASSLGREGETQYF
- | - | TRBJ1-2 | TRBV7-2 | TGTGCCAGCAGCTGGACACCTGGGGATTATGGCTACACCTTC | CASSWTPGDYGYTF
once | TRBD2 | TRBJ2-1 | TRBV9 | TGTGCCAGCAGCGTAGTCGGCGGGAGTTACAATGAGCAGTTCTTC | CASSVVGGSYNEQFF
- | - | TRBJ2-6 | TRBV27 | TGTGCCAGCAGTTTGGGACACTCTGGGGCCAACGTCCTGACTTTC | CASSLGHSGANVLTF
- | - | TRBJ2-7 | TRBV12-5 | TGTGCTAGTGGCCTCAGCTCCTACGAGCAGTACTTC | CASGLSSYEQYF
- | - | TRBJ2-5 | TRBV18 | TGTGCCAGCTCAATTGCGGGGCTGGAGACCCAGTACTTC | CASSIAGLETQYF
- | - | TRBJ1-3 | TRBV2 | TGTGCCAGCAGTGATGACAGCTCTGGAAACACCATATATTTT | CASSDDSSGNTIYF
- | TRBD1 | TRBJ1-1 | TRBV5-4 | TGTGCCAGCAGCTGGACAGGGGACACTGAAGCTTTCTTT | CASSWTGDTEAFF
- | TRBD1 | TRBJ1-2 | TRBV13 | TGTGCCAGCAGAAACATTCCGCCGGGACAGGGGGTGAATGGCTACACCTTC | CASRNIPPGQGVNGYTF
- | - | TRBJ2-3 | TRBV4-1 | TGCGCCAGCAGCCCGGTGGGGGACAATACGCAGTATTTT | CASSPVGDNTQYF
- | TRBD2 | TRBJ2-3 | TRBV9 | TGTGCCAGCAGCGTCGTGTCCAGCGGGAGCTCAGATACGCAGTATTTT | CASSVVSSGSSDTQYF
- | - | TRBJ1-5 | TRBV19 | TGTGCCAGTAAATCAGGGGAGGGCCTCGGTCAGCCCCAGCATTTT | CASKSGEGLGQPQHF
- | TRBD1 | TRBJ2-7 | TRBV5-1 | TGCGCCAGCAGCGTAAACCGGGACAGGGGCCACGAGCAGTACTTC | CASSVNRDRGHEQYF
- | - | TRBJ2-1 | TRBV7-9 | TGTGCCAGCAGCTTGATCGAAGCCGGGAGACATGAGCAGTTCTTC | CASSLIEAGRHEQFF
- | - | TRBJ1-2 | TRBV27 | TGTGCCAGCAGTTTAAACAGTTTCTATGGCTACACCTTC | CASSLNSFYGYTF
- | TRBD1 | TRBJ2-6 | TRBV7-6 | TGTGCCAGCAGCTCGGACAGGGGGCTGACCTCTGGGGCCAACGTCCTGACTTTC | CASSSDRGLTSGANVLTF
- | TRBD1 | TRBJ2-7 | TRBV6-5 | TGTGCCAGCAGTCCTGGACAGGGAGAGCAGTACTTC | CASSPGQGEQYF
- | TRBD2 | TRBJ2-1 | TRBV7-3 | TGTGCCAGCAGCAAAATACTAGCGGGCGAGCAGTTCTTC | CASSKILAGEQFF
- | TRBD1 | TRBJ1-1 | TRBV5-5 | TGTGCCAGCAGCTTGTCCGGGACAGGGGGCACTGAAGCTTTCTTT | CASSLSGTGGTEAFF
- | - | TRBJ2-6 | TRBV7-8 | TGTGCCAGCAGCTCAACCCGGGTCTCTGGGGCCAACGTCCTGACTTTC | CASSSTRVSGANVLTF